The T cell receptor (beta chain) described here comes from a study of T cell responses to AZD1222 COVID-19 vaccine. The CDR3 length is 16 residues. V shed 0 bases and J shed 3 bases, with 12 bases lying between them. Germline V gives CDR1 SGHNT, CDR2 YYREEE (reference sequence). Sequencing was performed with immunoSEQ multiplex PCR; in TCRdb, only in-frame clones are kept and a portion is missing. The repertoire consists of roughly 140,000 clones, with 80% to 95% occurring once and the leading ten covering approximately 3%. V and J are TRBV5-4 and TRBJ1-4; D is unclear. The sequencing used peripheral blood, collected 28 days after the second AZD1222 dose. This receptor was identified in an adult who received the AZD1222 COVID-19 vaccine. CDR3 DNA: TGTGCCAGCAGCTTGGCCCTGGAGGGAGCTAATGAAAAACTGTTTTTT. This codes for CASSLALEGANEKLFF.